The 27 T cell receptor beta chains below all came from one sample that was sequenced in a study of T cells in Graves' hyperthyroidism and ophthalmopathy. From RNA transcripts, TCR beta CDR3 regions were amplified. TCR CDR3 underwent first-round RT-PCR with the HTBI primer set. TCRdb ran MiXCR on the multiplex PCR reads and lists one entry per CDR3 protein. The table includes around 660,000 distinct CDR3 sequences, less than 45% detected once. The sample consisted of peripheral blood or thyroid tissue (not recorded which). Receptors originate from an adult man with Graves' disease, either hyperthyroidism or ophthalmopathy (not recorded which).

The chain recombines TRBV4-3 with TRBJ1-3; unclear D gene. V gave up 3 bases and J gave up 0 bases, with 12 bases separating them. Per germline, CDR1 LGHNA and CDR2 YSLEER. There are 16 residues in the CDR3. The CDR3 DNA follows: TGCGCCAGCAGCCACCCGAGAGACGGCTCTGGAAACACCATATATTTT. It yields the protein CASSHPRDGSGNTIYF.

This clonotype has a count of ten or more. CDR3 residues: CATSREGDRNSDYTF. The CDR3, as DNA: TGTGCCACCAGCAGAGAGGGCGACAGGAATTCTGACTACACCTTC. The chain is built from TRBV15 and TRBJ1-2; tentative D call: TRBD1 (6 bases). Trimming removed 0 bases at V and 10 bases at J, with 18 bases between. Germline V CDR1 and CDR2: LNHNV, YYDKDF (reference sequence). This CDR3 has 15 amino acids.

This clonotype has ten or more counts. This chain uses TRBV7-9 with TRBJ1-5; a weak D match, TRBD1 (6 bases). V lost 2 bases and J lost 8, with 10 bases in between. The CDR3 is 13 amino acids. Germline-derived CDR1 and CDR2 are SEHNR and FQNEAQ (reference sequence). CDR3 DNA sequence: TGTGCCAGCAGCTTAACAGGGTCGGAGCCCCAGCATTTT. This codes for CASSLTGSEPQHF.

The chain couples TRBV19 to TRBJ1-2; 7 nucleotides match TRBD1. CDR3 length equals 15 residues. The ends lost 4 bases at V and 0 bases at J; junction bases unmatched: 5. From germline, CDR1 is LNHDA and CDR2 SQIVND (reference sequence). CDR3 amino acids: CASSTGDSPNYGYTF. The CDR3 nucleotides read TGTGCCAGTAGTACCGGGGACAGCCCTAACTATGGCTACACCTTC.

Comment on this clonotype: This sequence may be a read error, since a much larger clone differs from it by one base. This CDR3 is missing its conserved last phenylalanine or tryptophan, likely due to a read error. The chain carries TRBV2 and TRBJ1-2, with 8 positions matching TRBD1. Germline loops: CDR1 SNHLY, CDR2 FYNNEI. CDR3 size: 13 residues. J lost 2 bases, V lost 6 bases, and 2 bases had no gene match. The CDR3 DNA reads TGTGCCAGCAGCTGGACAGGGAACTATGGCTACACCTAC. Amino acids: CASSWTGNYGYTY.

The chain recombines TRBV2 with TRBJ1-4, with unresolved D. The CDR3 has 14 residues. Germline CDR1 is SNHLY and CDR2 is FYNNEI. V dropped 6 bases and J dropped 2 bases, with 10 bases sitting between them. For the CDR3, the DNA is TGTGCCAGCAGATTGACGGGGACTAATGAAAAACTGTTTTTT. Protein product: CASRLTGTNEKLFF.

This clonotype has a count of ten or more. The chain has TRBV20-1 and TRBJ1-2; D not certain. Germline V gives CDR1 DFQATT, CDR2 SNEGSKA (reference sequence). The CDR3 consists of 12 residues. The V gene lost 6 bases and the J gene lost 6 bases, with 14 bases spanning the gap. The CDR3 reads CSAGPGADGYTF. The CDR3 region has the DNA TGCAGTGCAGGACCGGGAGCAGATGGCTACACCTTC.

The count of this clonotype is one. V and J are TRBV7-9 and TRBJ2-7; D ambiguous. Germline loops: CDR1 SEHNR, CDR2 FQNEAQ (reference sequence). The CDR3 totals 14 residues. The germline V and J ends were trimmed by 4 bases and 3 bases, with 13 bases remaining between them. Written as DNA, the CDR3 is TGTGCCAGCAGCTCCTTTCAGGAATACTACGAGCAGTACTTC. Protein sequence: CASSSFQEYYEQYF.

The chain joins TRBV7-2 to TRBJ1-6; 10 bases agree with TRBD1. The V gene's germline CDR1 is SGHTA and CDR2 FQGNSA. This CDR3 spans 15 amino acids. Trimming at V came to 4 bases and at J to 9 bases, leaving 6 bases not matched to a gene. The CDR3 loop is CASSSYGDRGSPLHF. Here the CDR3 DNA reads TGTGCCAGCAGCTCATACGGGGACAGGGGTTCACCCCTCCACTTT.

This clonotype occurred many times. The chain employs TRBV7-9 and TRBJ2-7, with 7 bases that match TRBD1. This CDR3 region has 14 residues. Germline values: CDR1 SEHNR, CDR2 FQNEAQ (reference sequence). V dropped 5 bases and J dropped 1; count of bases not matched to a gene: 5. The CDR3 DNA reads TGTGCCAGCAGCCCCCAGGGGGTTTCCTACGAGCAGTACTTC. Its protein product is CASSPQGVSYEQYF. The full variable domain, with the rest looked up from reference TRBV7-9 and TRBJ2-7, is DTGVSQNPRHKITKRGQNVTFRCDPISEHNRLYWYRQTLGQGPEFLTYFQNEAQLEKSRLLSDRFSAERPKGSFSTLEIQRTEQGDSAMYLCASSPQGVSYEQYFGPGTRLTVT.

This chain links TRBV2 with TRBJ2-7; 12 bases agree with TRBD2. The CDR3 sequence is 16 residues long. With V trimmed by 5 bases and J by 0 bases, 5 bases remained unmatched. CDR1 is SNHLY and CDR2 is FYNNEI in the germline V gene. CDR3 coding DNA: TGTGCCAGCAGTCCGGGACTAGCGGGCCTCTCCTACGAGCAGTACTTC. Its translation is CASSPGLAGLSYEQYF.

The chain uses TRBV7-9 and TRBJ1-1, with TRBD1 identical over 7 bases. V dropped 6 bases and J dropped 3; count of bases not matched to a gene: 10. Germline V gene sequence: CDR1 SEHNR, CDR2 FQNEAQ (reference sequence). The CDR3 extends over 15 amino acids. As DNA, the CDR3 is TGTGCCAGCAGTTTCGGAGTGACAGGGTACACTGAAGCTTTCTTT. It codes for CASSFGVTGYTEAFF.

The chain uses TRBV2 and TRBJ2-3; 15 nucleotides align to TRBD2. The CDR3 contains 15 residues. Trimming removed 6 bases from V and 4 bases from J; junction bases left unmatched: 2. The germline gives CDR1 SNHLY, CDR2 FYNNEI. CDR3 amino acids: CASRRTSGRADTQYF. CDR3 bases: TGTGCCAGCAGGAGGACTAGCGGGAGGGCAGATACGCAGTATTTT. Supplemented by reference TRBV2 and TRBJ2-3, the full variable domain reads EPEVTQTPSHQVTQMGQEVILRCVPISNHLYFYWYRQILGQKVEFLVSFYNNEISEKSEIFDDQFSVERPDGSNFTLKIRSTKLEDSAMYFCASRRTSGRADTQYFGPGTRLTVL.

The gene calls are TRBV7-8 and TRBJ2-5; 7 bases are shared with TRBD1. This CDR3 spans 16 amino acids. J was trimmed by 1 base and V by 5 bases; bases with no gene match: 10. Germline CDR1 SGHVS, CDR2 FQNEAQ. This chain's CDR3 is CASSPRTAGGQETQYF. The CDR3 bases are TGTGCCAGCAGCCCTCGGACGGCAGGGGGCCAAGAGACCCAGTACTTC.

V usage is TRBV6-5 and J usage is TRBJ1-5, with D tentatively TRBD1 (5 bases). V lost 6 bases, J lost 11 bases, and 32 bases lay in between. There are 18 residues in the CDR3. Germline V CDR1 and CDR2: MNHEY, SVGAGI. This CDR3 is CASSLAGHGLAGRLAQHF. CDR3 bases: TGTGCCAGCAGCTTAGCGGGCCATGGGTTGGCAGGGCGTTTAGCCCAGCATTTT.

This clonotype was counted only a few times. J is TRBJ1-4 and V is TRBV12-3 or TRBV12-4; perhaps TRBD1 as D (5 bases). The CDR3 consists of 15 residues. The ends were cut back, 3 bases at V and 0 bases at J, with 8 bases in the middle. CDR3 protein: CASSFGTATNEKLFF. The CDR3 nucleotides are TGTGCCAGCAGTTTCGGGACGGCAACTAATGAAAAACTGTTTTTT.

For this clonotype: At one end, the junction sequence differs from germline, possibly due to a read error. The V and J genes are TRBV5-6 and TRBJ2-7; 9 nucleotides line up with TRBD2. In germline, CDR1 is SGHDT, CDR2 YYEEEE. The CDR3 has 15 residues. CDR3 sequence: CASSLGGRGSYGQYF. CDR3 nucleotides: TGTGCCAGCAGCTTAGGCGGGAGGGGATCCTACGGGCAGTACTTC. The full variable domain, rest sourced from reference TRBV5-6 and TRBJ2-7, is DAGVTQSPTHLIKTRGQQVTLRCSPKSGHDTVSWYQQALGQGPQFIFQYYEEEERQRGNFPDRFSGHQFPNYSSELNVNALLLGDSALYLCASSLGGRGSYGQYFGPGTRLTVT.

At least ten counts were recorded for this clonotype. V is TRBV6-6 and J is TRBJ2-7, with a possible D match to TRBD1 (6 bases). CDR3 length: 12 amino acids. The V end lost 7 bases, the J end lost 3 bases, and 10 bases lay between the germline ends. The germline V gene encodes CDR1 MNHNY and CDR2 SVGAGI (reference sequence). The CDR3 coding sequence is TGTGCCAGCATGGACAGTAGCTACGAGCAGTACTTC. Residues: CASMDSSYEQYF.

The rearrangement links TRBV10-3 to TRBJ1-2, with D possibly matching TRBD1 (6 bases). The CDR3 runs 16 residues. Trimming took 0 bases from V and 4 from J, leaving 15 bases between them. Germline CDR1 reads ENHRY; CDR2 reads SYGVKD. The CDR3 region is CAISESVQGKGYGYTF. The CDR3 nucleotides read TGTGCCATCAGTGAGTCAGTGCAGGGGAAAGGCTATGGCTACACCTTC.

The sample holds many counts of this clonotype. Here the CDR3 reads CSARGARDSPLHF. The CDR3 coding sequence is TGCAGTGCTAGAGGGGCTCGGGATTCACCCCTCCACTTT. The rearrangement joins TRBV20-1 to TRBJ1-6; no clear D gene. CDR3 size: 13 residues. Deletions cut 1 base from V and 8 bases from J, with 9 bases between. From germline, CDR1 is DFQATT and CDR2 SNEGSKA (reference sequence).

This clonotype was counted at least ten times. V and J are TRBV29-1 and TRBJ2-7; tentative D call: TRBD1 (6 bases). The CDR3 consists of 14 residues. In germline, CDR1 is SQVTM, CDR2 ANQGSEA. The V end lost 0 bases, the J end lost 3 bases, and 12 bases lay between the germline ends. DNA of the CDR3: TGCAGCGTTGAAGAGACGGGACACGACTACGAGCAGTACTTC. Translating it yields CSVEETGHDYEQYF.

The chain carries TRBV7-9 and TRBJ2-2; D call uncertain. With 3 bases removed from V and 7 bases from J, the gap between germline ends came to 6 bases. The V gene's germline CDR1 is SEHNR and CDR2 FQNEAQ (reference sequence). This CDR3 is built from 12 residues. In nucleotides, the CDR3 is TGTGCCAGCAGCTTCACCCTCGGGGAGCTGTTTTTT. Translating gives CASSFTLGELFF.

This clonotype was found once. The rearrangement uses TRBV19 and TRBJ1-1; D perhaps matches TRBD1 (5 bases). Germline V gives CDR1 LNHDA, CDR2 SQIVND (reference sequence). V lost 8 bases, J lost 4 bases, and 17 bases lay in between. This CDR3 is 14 amino acids long. The CDR3, as DNA: TGTGCCAGTCGCCGTGGTGGGGGTACCACTGAAGCTTTCTTT. This gives the protein CASRRGGGTTEAFF.

Only a few counts were recorded for this clonotype. This sequence joins TRBV29-1 and TRBJ2-5; D is ambiguous. The CDR3 consists of 15 residues. The V gene's germline CDR1 is SQVTM and CDR2 ANQGSEA. V was pared by 3 bases and J by 0 bases, with 14 bases between. CDR3 protein: CSVDSSGRYQETQYF. DNA for the CDR3: TGCAGCGTTGACTCGTCGGGCCGCTACCAAGAGACCCAGTACTTC.

This clonotype was observed once. The V call is TRBV20-1, the J call TRBJ1-4; a weak D match, TRBD1 (5 bases). The germline V gene encodes CDR1 DFQATT and CDR2 SNEGSKA (reference sequence). CDR3 length: 16 residues. With 0 bases removed from V and 0 bases from J, the gap between germline ends came to 11 bases. Written as DNA, the CDR3 is TGCAGTGCTAGAGAGCGGGGGGGACCAACTAATGAAAAACTGTTTTTT. Residues: CSARERGGPTNEKLFF.

This rearrangement joins TRBV10-3 to TRBJ1-5, with a tentative D call TRBD1 (6 bases). The germline gives CDR1 ENHRY, CDR2 SYGVKD. The CDR3 spans 14 residues. V lost 3 bases, J lost 6 bases, and 12 bases lay in between. The chain's CDR3 is CAISDRGGSQPQHF. The CDR3 bases are TGTGCCATCAGTGACAGGGGAGGTAGTCAGCCCCAGCATTTT.

Many counts were recorded for this clonotype. V usage is TRBV7-4 and J usage is TRBJ2-7; D is undetermined. Germline CDR1 SGHVT, CDR2 SQSDAQ. The CDR3 extends over 15 amino acids. Trimming removed 2 bases from V and 0 bases from J, with 11 bases in between. As DNA, the CDR3 is TGTGCCAGCAGCTTAAATCCGGCCCTCTCCTACGAGCAGTACTTC. It is translated as CASSLNPALSYEQYF.